This TCR beta chain was captured in a study of blood T cells in healthy people across ages. The CDR3 is 14 amino acids. V shed 6 bases, J shed 7 bases, and the junction held 11 bases outside the gene matches. From germline, CDR1 is DFQATT and CDR2 SNEGSKA (reference sequence). On this clonotype itself: A much larger clone lies a single base off, so this may be a read error.

A J-beta primer mix and a sample-barcoded 5' primer were used in a second PCR of about 7 to 12 cycles. MiXCR, applied by TCRdb to the 5' RACE reads, yields one record per CDR3 protein. Of 750,000 to 950,000 distinct CDR3 sequences in the sample, about 29% were seen once. Extractions gave at least 5 micrograms of total RNA per sample. Another study also made use of these data, one on T cells of mothers and their children. That study reports: Per child, around 3 million TCR beta CDR3 reads were obtained, against over 8.5 million per mother.

Sequenced input: blood. This sequence was found in a woman aged 35 to 49 in good health. This chain links TRBV20-1 with TRBJ1-2; 10 nucleotides match TRBD1. CDR3 sequence: CSATTGGASFGYTF. The CDR3 DNA reads TGCAGTGCCACGACAGGGGGCGCAAGCTTTGGCTACACCTTC.